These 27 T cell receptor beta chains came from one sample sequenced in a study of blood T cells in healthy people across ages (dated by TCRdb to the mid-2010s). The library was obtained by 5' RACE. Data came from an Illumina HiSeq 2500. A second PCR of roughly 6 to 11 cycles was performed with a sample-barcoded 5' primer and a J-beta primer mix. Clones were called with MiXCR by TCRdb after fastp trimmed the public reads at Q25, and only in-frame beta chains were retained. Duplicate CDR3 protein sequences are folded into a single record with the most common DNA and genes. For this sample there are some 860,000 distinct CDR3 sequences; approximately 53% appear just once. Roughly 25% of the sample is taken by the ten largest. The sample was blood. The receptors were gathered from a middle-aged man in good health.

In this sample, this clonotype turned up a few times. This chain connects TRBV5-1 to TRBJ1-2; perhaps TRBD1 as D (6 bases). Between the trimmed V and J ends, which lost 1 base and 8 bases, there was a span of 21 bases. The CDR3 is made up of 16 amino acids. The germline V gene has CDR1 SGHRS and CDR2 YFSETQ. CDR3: CASSLTLTGSGPGYTF. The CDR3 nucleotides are TGCGCCAGCAGCTTGACCTTGACAGGCTCGGGACCGGGCTACACCTTC.

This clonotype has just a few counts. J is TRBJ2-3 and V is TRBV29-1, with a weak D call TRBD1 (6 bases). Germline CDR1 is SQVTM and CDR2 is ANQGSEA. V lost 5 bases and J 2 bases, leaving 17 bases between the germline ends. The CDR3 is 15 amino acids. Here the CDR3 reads CSVPETGSYTDTQYF. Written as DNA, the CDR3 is TGCAGCGTTCCCGAGACAGGAAGTTACACAGATACGCAGTATTTT.

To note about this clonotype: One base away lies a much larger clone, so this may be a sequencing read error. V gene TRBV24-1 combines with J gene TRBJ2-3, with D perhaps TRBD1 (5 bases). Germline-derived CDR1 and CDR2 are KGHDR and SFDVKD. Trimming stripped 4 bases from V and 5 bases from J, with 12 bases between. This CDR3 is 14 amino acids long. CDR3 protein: CATSDMDTKDTQYF. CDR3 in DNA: TGTGCCACCAGTGACATGGACACGAAAGATACGCAGTATTTT.

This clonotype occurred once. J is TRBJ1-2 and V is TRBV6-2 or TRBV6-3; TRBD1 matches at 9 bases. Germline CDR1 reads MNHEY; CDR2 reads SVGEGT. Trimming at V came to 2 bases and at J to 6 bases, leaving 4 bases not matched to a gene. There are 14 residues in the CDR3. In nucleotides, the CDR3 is TGTGCCAGCAGTTACGTGGGACAGGGAGATGGCTACACCTTC. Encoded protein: CASSYVGQGDGYTF.

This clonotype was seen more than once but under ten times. DNA of the CDR3: TGCAGTGCTGACCACAATGAGCAGTTCTTC. Protein: CSADHNEQFF. The chain links TRBV20-1 to TRBJ2-1; no reliable D call. This CDR3 is 10 amino acids long. From germline, CDR1 is DFQATT and CDR2 SNEGSKA (reference sequence). Between the trimmed V and J ends, which lost 5 bases and 5 bases, there was a span of 4 bases.

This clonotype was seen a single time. This chain's CDR3 is CATSRSTTGGNEKLFF. The CDR3 DNA sequence: TGTGCCACCAGCAGATCCACGACAGGCGGTAATGAAAAACTGTTTTTT. The chain uses TRBV15 and TRBJ1-4, with D possibly matching TRBD1 (6 bases). The CDR3 extends over 16 amino acids. Germline V lookup: CDR1 LNHNV, CDR2 YYDKDF (reference sequence). V was clipped by 2 bases and J by 4 bases, with 14 bases between them.

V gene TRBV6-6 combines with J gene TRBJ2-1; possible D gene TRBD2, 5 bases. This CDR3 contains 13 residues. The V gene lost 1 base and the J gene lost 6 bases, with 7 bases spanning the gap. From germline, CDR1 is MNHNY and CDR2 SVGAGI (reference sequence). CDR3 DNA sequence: TGTGCCAGCAGTTACTTACTAGTCAATGAGCAGTTCTTC. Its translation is CASSYLLVNEQFF.

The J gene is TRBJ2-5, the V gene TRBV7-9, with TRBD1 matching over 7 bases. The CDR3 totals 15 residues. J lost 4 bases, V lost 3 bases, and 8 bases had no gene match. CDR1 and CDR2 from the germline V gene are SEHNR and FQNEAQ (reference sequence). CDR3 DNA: TGTGCCAGCAGCTTGCCCACAGGGGCCGGAGAGACCCAGTACTTC. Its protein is CASSLPTGAGETQYF. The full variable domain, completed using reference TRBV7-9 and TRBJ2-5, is DTGVSQNPRHKITKRGQNVTFRCDPISEHNRLYWYRQTLGQGPEFLTYFQNEAQLEKSRLLSDRFSAERPKGSFSTLEIQRTEQGDSAMYLCASSLPTGAGETQYFGPGTRLLVL.

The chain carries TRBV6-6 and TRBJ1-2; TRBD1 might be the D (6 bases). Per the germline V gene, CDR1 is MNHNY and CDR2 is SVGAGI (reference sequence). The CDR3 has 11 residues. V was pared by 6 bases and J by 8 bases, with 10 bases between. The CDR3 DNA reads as TGTGCCAGCAGGGGGGCGCAAGGCTACACCTTC. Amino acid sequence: CASRGAQGYTF.

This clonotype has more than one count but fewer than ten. CDR3 nucleotides: TGTGCCAGCAGCTCACTGACTAGCTACGAGCAGTACTTC. This sequence encodes CASSSLTSYEQYF. This chain uses TRBV13 with TRBJ2-7, with a tentative D call TRBD2 (6 bases). The CDR3 is 13 residues long. CDR1 and CDR2 (germline): PRHDT, FYEKMQ (reference sequence). V was cut by 4 bases and J by 3 bases, with 10 bases left in between. Variable domain in full (rest from reference TRBV13 and TRBJ2-7): AAGVIQSPRHLIKEKRETATLKCYPIPRHDTVYWYQQGPGQDPQFLISFYEKMQSDKGSIPDRFSAQQFSDYHSELNMSSLELGDSALYFCASSSLTSYEQYFGPGTRLTVT.

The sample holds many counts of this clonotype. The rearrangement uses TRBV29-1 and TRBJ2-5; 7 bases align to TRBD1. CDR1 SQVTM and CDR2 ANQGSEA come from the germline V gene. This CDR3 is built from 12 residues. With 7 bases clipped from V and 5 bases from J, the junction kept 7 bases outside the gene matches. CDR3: CSGQGEVETQYF. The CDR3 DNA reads TGCAGCGGACAGGGAGAGGTGGAGACCCAGTACTTC. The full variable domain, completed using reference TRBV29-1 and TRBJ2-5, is SAVISQKPSRDICQRGTSLTIQCQVDSQVTMMFWYRQQPGQSLTLIATANQGSEATYESGFVIDKFPISRPNLTFSTLTVSNMSPEDSSIYLCSGQGEVETQYFGPGTRLLVL.

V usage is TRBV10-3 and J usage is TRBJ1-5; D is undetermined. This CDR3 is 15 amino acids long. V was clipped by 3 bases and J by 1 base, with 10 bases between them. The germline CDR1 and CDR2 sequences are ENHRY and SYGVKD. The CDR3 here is CAISERLGSNQPQHF. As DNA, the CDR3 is TGTGCCATCAGTGAACGGCTAGGAAGCAATCAGCCCCAGCATTTT.

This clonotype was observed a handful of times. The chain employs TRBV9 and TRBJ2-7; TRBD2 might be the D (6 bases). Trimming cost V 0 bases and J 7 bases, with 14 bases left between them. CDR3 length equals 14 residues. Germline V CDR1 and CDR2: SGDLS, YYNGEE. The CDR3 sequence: CASSVATSSVEQYF. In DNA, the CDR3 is TGTGCCAGCAGCGTAGCGACTAGTTCGGTTGAGCAGTACTTC. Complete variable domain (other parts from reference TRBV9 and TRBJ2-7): DSGVTQTPKHLITATGQRVTLRCSPRSGDLSVYWYQQSLDQGLQFLIQYYNGEERAKGNILERFSAQQFPDLHSELNLSSLELGDSALYFCASSVATSSVEQYFGPGTRLTVT.

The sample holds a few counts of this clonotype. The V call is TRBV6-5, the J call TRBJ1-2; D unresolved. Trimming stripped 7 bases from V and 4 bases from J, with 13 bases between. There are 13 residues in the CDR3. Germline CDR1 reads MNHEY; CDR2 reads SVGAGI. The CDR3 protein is CASIGGRSYGYTF. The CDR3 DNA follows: TGTGCCAGCATTGGCGGACGATCCTATGGCTACACCTTC.

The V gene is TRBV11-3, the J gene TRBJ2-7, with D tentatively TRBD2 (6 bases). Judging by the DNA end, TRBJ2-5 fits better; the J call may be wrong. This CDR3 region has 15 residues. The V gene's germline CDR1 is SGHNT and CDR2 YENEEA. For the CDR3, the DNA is TGTGCCAGCAGCTTAGACGGGGGATCAAAAGAGACCCAGTACTTC. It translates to CASSLDGGSKETQYF.

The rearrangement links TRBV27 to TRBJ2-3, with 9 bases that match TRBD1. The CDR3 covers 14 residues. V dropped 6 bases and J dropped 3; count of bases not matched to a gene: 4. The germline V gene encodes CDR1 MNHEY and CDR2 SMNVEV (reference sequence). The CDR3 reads CASRSGTGTDTQYF. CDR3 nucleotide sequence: TGTGCCAGCAGGTCCGGGACAGGGACAGATACGCAGTATTTT.

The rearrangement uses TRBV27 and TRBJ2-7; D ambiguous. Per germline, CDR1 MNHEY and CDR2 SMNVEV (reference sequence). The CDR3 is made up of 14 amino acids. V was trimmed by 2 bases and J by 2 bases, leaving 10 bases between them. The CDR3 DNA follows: TGTGCCAGCAGTTTAGGTCAGCAGACCTACGAGCAGTACTTC. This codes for CASSLGQQTYEQYF.

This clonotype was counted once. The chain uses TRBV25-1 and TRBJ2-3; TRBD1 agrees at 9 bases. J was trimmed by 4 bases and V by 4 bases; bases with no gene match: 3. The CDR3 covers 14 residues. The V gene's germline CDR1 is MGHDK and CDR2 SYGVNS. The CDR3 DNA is TGTGCCAGCAGTGGGACAGGGGAATCAGATACGCAGTATTTT. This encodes CASSGTGESDTQYF.

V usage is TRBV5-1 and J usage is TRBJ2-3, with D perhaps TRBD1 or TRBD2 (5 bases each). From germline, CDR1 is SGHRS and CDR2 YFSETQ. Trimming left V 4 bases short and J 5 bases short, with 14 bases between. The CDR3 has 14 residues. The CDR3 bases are TGCGCCAGCAGCCGATCAGGGACGAGAGATACGCAGTATTTT. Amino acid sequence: CASSRSGTRDTQYF. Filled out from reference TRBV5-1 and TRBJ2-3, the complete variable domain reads KAGVTQTPRYLIKTRGQQVTLSCSPISGHRSVSWYQQTPGQGLQFLFEYFSETQRNKGNFPGRFSGRQFSNSRSEMNVSTLELGDSALYLCASSRSGTRDTQYFGPGTRLTVL.

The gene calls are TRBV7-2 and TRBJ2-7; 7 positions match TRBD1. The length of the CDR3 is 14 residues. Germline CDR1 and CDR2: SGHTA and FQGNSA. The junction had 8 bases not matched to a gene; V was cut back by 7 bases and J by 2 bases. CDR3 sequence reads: CASTTTTGPYEQYF. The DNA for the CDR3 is TGTGCCAGCACCACCACGACAGGGCCCTACGAGCAGTACTTC.

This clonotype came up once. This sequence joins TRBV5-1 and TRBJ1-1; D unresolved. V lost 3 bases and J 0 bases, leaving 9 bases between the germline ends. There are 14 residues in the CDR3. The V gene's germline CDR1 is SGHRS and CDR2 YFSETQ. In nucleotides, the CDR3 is TGCGCCAGCAGCTCGACAAACCTGAACACTGAAGCTTTCTTT. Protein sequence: CASSSTNLNTEAFF.

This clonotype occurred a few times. This CDR3 reads CSAHRGQILRNEQFF. The CDR3 bases are TGCAGTGCTCACCGAGGACAGATATTACGAAATGAGCAGTTCTTC. This rearrangement joins TRBV20-1 to TRBJ2-1; a weak D match, TRBD1 (6 bases). The germline V gene has CDR1 DFQATT and CDR2 SNEGSKA (reference sequence). Trimming took 5 bases from V and 7 from J, leaving 21 bases between them. This CDR3 has 15 amino acids.

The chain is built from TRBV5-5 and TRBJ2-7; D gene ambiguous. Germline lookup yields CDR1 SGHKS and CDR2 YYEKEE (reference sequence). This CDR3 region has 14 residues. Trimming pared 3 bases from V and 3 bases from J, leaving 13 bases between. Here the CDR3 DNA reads TGTGCCAGCAGCTCAGGATTGAGTATCTACGAGCAGTACTTC. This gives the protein CASSSGLSIYEQYF.

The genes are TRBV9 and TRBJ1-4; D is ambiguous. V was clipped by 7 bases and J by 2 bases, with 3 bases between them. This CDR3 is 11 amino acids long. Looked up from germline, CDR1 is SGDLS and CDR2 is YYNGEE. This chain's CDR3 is CASLTNEKLFF. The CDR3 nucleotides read TGTGCCAGCCTTACTAATGAAAAACTGTTTTTT.

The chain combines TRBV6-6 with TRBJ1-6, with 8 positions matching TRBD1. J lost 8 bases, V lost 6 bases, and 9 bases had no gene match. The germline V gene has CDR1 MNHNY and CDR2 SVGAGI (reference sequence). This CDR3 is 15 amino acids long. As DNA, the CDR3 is TGTGCCAGCAGGAAAGACAGGGGCGTTGATTCACCCCTCCACTTT. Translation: CASRKDRGVDSPLHF.

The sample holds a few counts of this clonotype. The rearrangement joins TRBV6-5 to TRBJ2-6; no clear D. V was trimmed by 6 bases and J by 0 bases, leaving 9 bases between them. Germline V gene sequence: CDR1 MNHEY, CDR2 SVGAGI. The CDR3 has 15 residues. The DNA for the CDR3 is TGTGCCAGCAGCTACCGTCGCTCTGGGGCCAACGTCCTGACTTTC. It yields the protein CASSYRRSGANVLTF.

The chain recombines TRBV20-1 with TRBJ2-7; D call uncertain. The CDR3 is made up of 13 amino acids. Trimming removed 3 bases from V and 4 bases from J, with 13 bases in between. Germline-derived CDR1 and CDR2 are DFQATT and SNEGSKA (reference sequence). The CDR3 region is CSARGNTKYEQYF. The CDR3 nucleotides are TGCAGTGCTAGGGGGAACACTAAATACGAGCAGTACTTC.